The 4 T cell receptor beta chains presented below share a single source sample, sequenced in a study of blood T cell repertoires in COVID-19 (dated by TCRdb to about 2020). The library was generated by the immunoSEQ multiplex PCR assay. Not all clones reach the TCRdb copy of this immuneACCESS table, which keeps in-frame sequences only. Checked studies attribute under half of the gap to unresolved V genes and leave the rest unexplained. This sample gives approximately 470,000 clones in total; around 90% of them show up just once. The ten biggest clones cover 0.7% of the sample. Sample: PBMCs or T cells enriched from blood (not recorded which). Receptors were obtained from a woman aged 18 to 35 who had recovered from COVID-19.

V gene TRBV25-1 combines with J gene TRBJ1-1; the match to TRBD1 covers 7 bases. Germline CDR1 is MGHDK and CDR2 is SYGVNS. The CDR3 has 15 amino acids. The V segment lost 7 bases and the J segment 0 bases; nucleotides outside the gene matches: 8. The CDR3 spells CASMDPGTVNTEAFF. CDR3 DNA sequence: TGTGCCAGCATGGATCCCGGGACAGTGAACACTGAAGCTTTCTTT. Full variable domain (rest looked up from reference TRBV25-1 and TRBJ1-1): EADIYQTPRYLVIGTGKKITLECSQTMGHDKMYWYQQDPGMELHLIHYSYGVNSTEKGDLSSESTVSRIRTEHFPLTLESARPSHTSQYLCASMDPGTVNTEAFFGQGTRLTVV.

The V and J genes are TRBV28 and TRBJ2-3; a possible D gene is TRBD2 (6 bases). V was clipped by 5 bases and J by 1 base, with 10 bases between them. The CDR3 extends over 14 amino acids. Germline V gene lookup returns CDR1 MDHEN and CDR2 SYDVKM. As DNA, the CDR3 is TGTGCCAGCAGTCCCGGGGGAGGCACAGATACGCAGTATTTT. This encodes CASSPGGGTDTQYF.

The J gene is TRBJ2-5, the V gene TRBV4-1; TRBD1 matches 7 bases. Unmatched junction bases numbered 4, after V lost 1 base and J lost 2 bases. CDR1 and CDR2 (germline): MGHRA, YSYEKL. The CDR3 has 15 residues. The CDR3 region has the DNA TGCGCCAGCAGCCAAGGGAGGACAGGACAAGAGACCCAGTACTTC. Translation gives CASSQGRTGQETQYF.

The chain carries TRBV19 and TRBJ2-2; 8 positions agree with TRBD1. J gave up 6 bases and V 1 base, and 4 bases lay outside the gene matches. Germline V gene data show CDR1 as LNHDA and CDR2 as SQIVND (reference sequence). The CDR3 is 15 residues long. CDR3 loop: CASSIVPRGPGELFF. In DNA form, the CDR3 reads TGTGCCAGTAGTATAGTTCCCAGGGGGCCCGGGGAGCTGTTTTTT.